What follows describes a single TCR beta chain. The data were obtained in a study of cytomegalovirus exposure and HLA in healthy donors. As for the study in general: In an earlier analysis, around 100 million unique TCR beta sequences were found from 150 million to 200 million T cells.

The PCR contained 60 Vbeta and 13 Jbeta primers. Profiling relied on immunoSEQ multiplex PCR, and the TCRdb table lists in-frame clones only, not all of them. The repertoire holds roughly 100,000 clones, with around 85% as singletons. This TCR derives from a man aged 30 to 39 in good health and CMV-seronegative. The material sequenced was PBMCs.

The CDR3 loop reads CASSLFTGTREGSQETQYF. The CDR3 DNA reads TGCGCCAGCAGCTTGTTCACCGGGACTAGAGAGGGGTCCCAAGAGACCCAGTACTTC. J is TRBJ2-5 and V is TRBV5-1; 8 bases map to TRBD2. The CDR3 runs 19 residues. With V trimmed by 1 base and J by 1 base, 15 bases remained unmatched. The V gene's germline CDR1 is SGHRS and CDR2 YFSETQ.